Below are 25 T cell receptor beta chains sequenced from a single sample in a study of blood T cell repertoires in COVID-19. TCRdb keeps only in-frame clones here, not all; method: immunoSEQ multiplex PCR. The sample includes under 450,000 clones, 70% to 90% of them seen just once. Material: peripheral blood. Every receptor here comes from a woman aged 45-60 years with COVID-19, enrolled during active disease.

This clone was seen a single time. The DNA of the CDR3 is TGTGCCAGCAGCGAACTCGGACAGCTCAACACCGGGGAGCTGTTTTTT. Translated, it gives CASSELGQLNTGELFF. This sequence joins TRBV11-3 and TRBJ2-2; possible D gene TRBD1, 6 bases. V was cut by 5 bases and J by 2 bases, with 15 bases left in between. CDR1 and CDR2 (germline): SGHNT, YENEEA. This CDR3 comprises 16 residues.

The chain has TRBV30 and TRBJ2-7, with TRBD1 matching over 7 bases. Germline-derived CDR1 and CDR2 are GTSNPN and SVGIG (reference sequence). The CDR3 extends over 14 amino acids. Trimming removed 4 bases from V and 0 bases from J; junction bases left unmatched: 6. In DNA, the CDR3 is TGTGCCTGGACGGGGACAGCAATCTCCTACGAGCAGTACTTC. Its protein is CAWTGTAISYEQYF.

V and J are TRBV29-1 and TRBJ1-1; D gene ambiguous. Germline V gene lookup returns CDR1 SQVTM and CDR2 ANQGSEA. The CDR3 is made up of 13 amino acids. V was pared by 5 bases and J by 1 base, with 11 bases between. CDR3 nucleotide sequence: TGCAGCGTTCGTCATGTGAGGAACACTGAAGCTTTCTTT. Translating it yields CSVRHVRNTEAFF.

The chain combines TRBV6-5 with TRBJ2-2; D is ambiguous. Trimming took 10 bases from V and 1 from J, leaving 4 bases between them. The CDR3 sequence is 11 residues long. Per the germline V gene, CDR1 is MNHEY and CDR2 is SVGAGI. The CDR3: CATVNTGELFF. Here the CDR3 DNA reads TGTGCCACCGTGAACACCGGGGAGCTGTTTTTT.

The rearrangement links TRBV5-1 to TRBJ1-1; D may be TRBD1 (5 bases). The CDR3 runs to 14 residues. The germline CDR1 and CDR2 sequences are SGHRS and YFSETQ. The V gene lost 0 bases and the J gene lost 7 bases, with 13 bases spanning the gap. CDR3 sequence reads: CASSLAAGKDEAFF. The CDR3 DNA follows: TGCGCCAGCAGCTTGGCGGCAGGGAAGGATGAAGCTTTCTTT.

The rearrangement uses TRBV2 and TRBJ2-3, with TRBD2 as a possible D gene (6 bases). CDR1 and CDR2 from the germline V gene are SNHLY and FYNNEI. The V end lost 4 bases, the J end lost 5 bases, and 13 bases lay between the germline ends. The CDR3 has 14 residues. The CDR3 sequence: CASSVGGSGDTQYF. CDR3 nucleotide sequence: TGTGCCAGCAGTGTTGGAGGGTCCGGAGATACGCAGTATTTT.

The gene calls are TRBV11-2 and TRBJ2-1, with 13 bases that match TRBD2. The germline V gene has CDR1 SGHAT and CDR2 FQNNGV. CDR3 length: 18 amino acids. With 5 bases clipped from V and 10 bases from J, the junction kept 17 bases outside the gene matches. The CDR3 reads CASSMGLAGIPVSGEQFF. CDR3 DNA: TGTGCCAGCAGCATGGGACTAGCGGGGATTCCAGTATCGGGGGAGCAGTTCTTC.

This clone was counted once. The rearrangement links TRBV19 to TRBJ2-7; a weak D match, TRBD1 (6 bases). Germline V gene lookup returns CDR1 LNHDA and CDR2 SQIVND (reference sequence). The V and J ends lost 4 bases and 5 bases respectively, with 15 bases between them. The CDR3 consists of 14 residues. CDR3 sequence reads: CASSTGENKHEQYF. DNA for the CDR3: TGTGCCAGTAGTACAGGGGAAAACAAGCACGAGCAGTACTTC. Based on the CDR3 plus reference TRBV19 and TRBJ2-7, the full variable domain is DGGITQSPKYLFRKEGQNVTLSCEQNLNHDAMYWYRQDPGQGLRLIYYSQIVNDFQKGDIAEGYSVSREKKESFPLTVTSAQKNPTAFYLCASSTGENKHEQYFGPGTRLTVT.

The chain has TRBV4-1 and TRBJ2-3; D possibly corresponds to TRBD1 (5 bases). The CDR3 has 14 amino acids. V lost 5 bases to trimming and J lost 1 base, with 10 bases between them. Germline loops: CDR1 MGHRA, CDR2 YSYEKL. As DNA, the CDR3 is TGCGCCAGCAGCGCCCAGACAGGCACAGATACGCAGTATTTT. Residues: CASSAQTGTDTQYF.

This rearrangement joins TRBV6-1 to TRBJ1-1, with 7 positions matching TRBD1. The V segment lost 2 bases and the J segment 0 bases; nucleotides outside the gene matches: 6. CDR3 length: 16 amino acids. CDR1 and CDR2 from the germline V gene are MNHNS and SASEGT. In DNA form, the CDR3 reads TGTGCCAGCAGTGAAAACAGGGGACTGGTGAACACTGAAGCTTTCTTT. This translates into CASSENRGLVNTEAFF.

This chain connects TRBV15 to TRBJ1-4; TRBD1 agrees at 9 bases. After removal of 0 bases from V and 5 bases from J, the junction contained 1 base not matched to a gene. From germline, CDR1 is LNHNV and CDR2 YYDKDF (reference sequence). CDR3 length: 15 residues. CDR3 in amino acids: CATSREDRGNEKLFF. The CDR3 DNA is TGTGCCACCAGCAGAGAGGACAGGGGCAATGAAAAACTGTTTTTT.

This chain joins TRBV6-5 and TRBJ2-1; no clear D gene. Trimming took 2 bases from V and 4 from J, leaving 9 bases between them. Germline loops: CDR1 MNHEY, CDR2 SVGAGI. The CDR3 consists of 14 residues. The CDR3 nucleotides are TGTGCCAGCAGTTACGAGGCCGGGTACAATGAGCAGTTCTTC. Its translation is CASSYEAGYNEQFF.

The chain recombines TRBV18 with TRBJ1-5, with 8 bases matching TRBD1. Germline trimming cut 6 bases from V and 6 bases from J; bases unmatched to any gene: 10. The CDR3 sequence is 15 residues long. Germline V gives CDR1 KGHSH, CDR2 LQKENI. The CDR3 here is CASSRDRGAGQPQHF. For the CDR3, the DNA is TGTGCCAGCTCCCGTGACAGGGGCGCTGGTCAGCCCCAGCATTTT.

CDR3 nucleotide sequence: TGTGCCAGCAGTTTTTCAGGGACAGGTGGCTACACCTTC. Its translation is CASSFSGTGGYTF. The genes are TRBV28 and TRBJ1-2; TRBD1 aligns across 8 bases. The CDR3 contains 13 residues. The germline gives CDR1 MDHEN, CDR2 SYDVKM. With V trimmed by 3 bases and J by 7 bases, 4 bases remained unmatched.

The chain joins TRBV27 to TRBJ2-7, with D perhaps TRBD1 (6 bases). The germline CDR1 and CDR2 sequences are MNHEY and SMNVEV (reference sequence). There are 14 residues in the CDR3. Deletions cut 4 bases from V and 3 bases from J, with 13 bases between. The CDR3 spells CASSSSQGFYEQYF. In nucleotides, the CDR3 is TGTGCCAGCAGTTCTTCACAGGGTTTCTACGAGCAGTACTTC.

The chain carries TRBV21-1 and TRBJ1-2; the table's D call TRBD1 went unverified against the DNA. TRBV21-1 is labeled a pseudogene. The CDR3 is made up of 13 amino acids. CDR3 protein: CASSTTTGAGYTF. For the CDR3, the DNA is TGTGCCAGCAGCACCACGACAGGGGCAGGCTACACCTTC.

The rearrangement uses TRBV4-2 and TRBJ2-1, with 9 bases that match TRBD2. This CDR3 contains 17 residues. Trimming removed 0 bases from V and 3 bases from J; junction bases left unmatched: 6. Germline assignment: CDR1 LGHNA and CDR2 YNFKEQ. CDR3 nucleotide sequence: TGTGCCAGCAGCCAAGATGGCGGGGGGGGTTTCTACAATGAGCAGTTCTTC. Translation gives CASSQDGGGGFYNEQFF.

The chain combines TRBV5-4 with TRBJ2-1; 11 bases line up with TRBD2. The CDR3 spans 15 residues. V lost 5 bases and J lost 9; bases outside the gene matches: 10. Germline CDR1 SGHNT, CDR2 YYREEE (reference sequence). CDR3 in DNA: TGTGCCAGCAGTGCCCCGGGGACTAGCGGAGGTGAGCAGTTCTTC. It yields the protein CASSAPGTSGGEQFF.

The V and J genes are TRBV3-1 (or the pseudogene TRBV3-2) and TRBJ2-1, with D possibly TRBD1 on 6 matching bases. Germline-derived CDR1 and CDR2 are LGHDT and YNNKEL (reference sequence). CDR3 length equals 15 residues. The V gene lost 2 bases and the J gene lost 3 bases, with 11 bases spanning the gap. In DNA form, the CDR3 reads TGTGCCAGCAGCCAAAGGCAGGGGAACTACAATGAGCAGTTCTTC. Amino acid sequence: CASSQRQGNYNEQFF.

The V gene is TRBV11-1, the J gene TRBJ2-1; 8 nucleotides line up with TRBD2. The length of the CDR3 is 15 residues. The ends lost 4 bases at V and 5 bases at J; junction bases unmatched: 7. Germline V lookup: CDR1 SGHAT, CDR2 FQDESV (reference sequence). The CDR3 sequence: CASSSRGALDNEQFF. For the CDR3, the DNA is TGTGCCAGCAGCTCGCGGGGGGCTCTTGACAATGAGCAGTTCTTC.

The chain is built from TRBV6-5 and TRBJ1-2, with TRBD1 as a possible D gene (5 bases). V lost 6 bases to trimming and J lost 6 bases, with 20 bases between them. Germline CDR1 MNHEY, CDR2 SVGAGI. This CDR3 is 15 amino acids long. The CDR3 region has the DNA TGTGCCAGCAGGCCCGAACCGACAGCTTTTGATGGCTACACCTTC. Translated: CASRPEPTAFDGYTF.

The rearrangement joins TRBV7-9 to TRBJ2-3; D is perhaps TRBD2 (8 bases). Trimming stripped 5 bases from V and 2 bases from J, with 17 bases between. Germline V gene sequence: CDR1 SEHNR, CDR2 FQNEAQ (reference sequence). The CDR3 is 16 residues long. CDR3 coding DNA: TGTGCCAGCAGCCCCCGGGGGGGACAGCCCACAGATACGCAGTATTTT. This gives the protein CASSPRGGQPTDTQYF.

The J gene is TRBJ2-1, the V gene TRBV12-3 or TRBV12-4, with 8 bases fitting TRBD2. The length of the CDR3 is 12 residues. After removal of 6 bases from V and 13 bases from J, the junction contained 8 bases not matched to a gene. As DNA, the CDR3 is TGTGCCAGCAGCCCGGGACTAGGCCCACAGTTCTTC. Translating gives CASSPGLGPQFF.

The genes are TRBV2 and TRBJ1-1; D gene unclear. The V end was cut by 11 bases, the J end by 1 base, with 8 bases between. Germline CDR1 reads SNHLY; CDR2 reads FYNNEI. The CDR3 extends over 11 amino acids. Here the CDR3 DNA reads TGTGCCCGACAATCGAACACTGAAGCTTTCTTT. It codes for CARQSNTEAFF.

This sequence joins TRBV6-6 and TRBJ1-2; a weak D match, TRBD1 (5 bases). The V gene's germline CDR1 is MNHNY and CDR2 SVGAGI (reference sequence). The CDR3 is made up of 15 amino acids. Trimming stripped 0 bases from V and 3 bases from J, with 11 bases between. The CDR3 DNA follows: TGTGCCAGCAGTTACTCGATGGGGGGAGACTATGGCTACACCTTC. Translating gives CASSYSMGGDYGYTF.